Reported below is one T cell receptor (beta chain). The data belong to a study of blood T cell repertoires in COVID-19. As for the study in general: The samples span acute and convalescent COVID-19 from the United States, Italy and Spain. T cells, B-cell-depleted T cells, or PBMCs supplied cDNA or gDNA.

V was cut by 8 bases and J by 9 bases, with 20 bases left in between. This CDR3 contains 14 residues. Germline CDR1 and CDR2: GTSNPN and SVGIG (reference sequence). Measured with immunoSEQ multiplex PCR; TCRdb has only the in-frame clones, and not every one. This sample carries 150,000 to 200,000 clones, roughly 87% of them seen once, and the ten largest clones take 1.5% to 2%. The chain is built from TRBV30 and TRBJ1-6; tentatively, D is TRBD1 (6 bases). The TCR originated in a woman aged 45-65 years with acute or convalescent COVID-19. Sequencing was performed on peripheral blood. CDR3 DNA: TGTGCCGCCCCCCCGGTACAGGGCGCTTCACCCCTCCACTTT. Its translation: CAAPPVQGASPLHF.